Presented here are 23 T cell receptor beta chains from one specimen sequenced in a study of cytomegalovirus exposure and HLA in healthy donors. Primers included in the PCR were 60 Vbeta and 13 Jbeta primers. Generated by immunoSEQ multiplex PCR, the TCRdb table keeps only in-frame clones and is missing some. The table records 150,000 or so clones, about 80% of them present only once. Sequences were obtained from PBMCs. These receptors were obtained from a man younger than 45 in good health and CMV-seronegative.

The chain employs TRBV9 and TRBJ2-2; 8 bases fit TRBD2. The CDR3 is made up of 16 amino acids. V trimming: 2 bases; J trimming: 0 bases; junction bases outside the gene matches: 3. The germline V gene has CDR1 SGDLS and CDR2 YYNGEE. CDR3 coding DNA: TGTGCCAGCAGCGTTAGCGGGGATCCGAACACCGGGGAGCTGTTTTTT. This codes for CASSVSGDPNTGELFF.

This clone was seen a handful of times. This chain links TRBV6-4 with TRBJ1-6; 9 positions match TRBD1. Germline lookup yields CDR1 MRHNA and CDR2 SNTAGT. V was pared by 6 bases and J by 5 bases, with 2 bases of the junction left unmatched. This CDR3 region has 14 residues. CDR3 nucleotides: TGTGCCAGCAGGCGACAGGGGGATAATTCACCCCTCCACTTT. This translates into CASRRQGDNSPLHF.

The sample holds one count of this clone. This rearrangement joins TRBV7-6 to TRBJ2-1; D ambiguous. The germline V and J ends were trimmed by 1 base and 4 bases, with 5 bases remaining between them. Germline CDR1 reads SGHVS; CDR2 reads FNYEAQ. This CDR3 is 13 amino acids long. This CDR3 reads CASSLGSYNEQFF. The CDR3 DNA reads TGTGCCAGCAGCTTAGGTTCTTACAATGAGCAGTTCTTC.

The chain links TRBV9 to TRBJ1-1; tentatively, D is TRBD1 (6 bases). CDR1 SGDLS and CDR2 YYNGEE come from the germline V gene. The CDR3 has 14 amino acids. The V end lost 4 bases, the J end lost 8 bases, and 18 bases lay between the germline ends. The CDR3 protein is CASSFRTEGSEAFF. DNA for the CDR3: TGTGCCAGCAGCTTCAGGACAGAGGGTTCCGAAGCTTTCTTT.

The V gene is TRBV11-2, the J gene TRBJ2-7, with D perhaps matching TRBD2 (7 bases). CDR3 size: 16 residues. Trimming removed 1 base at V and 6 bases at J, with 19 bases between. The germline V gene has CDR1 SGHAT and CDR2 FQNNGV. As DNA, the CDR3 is TGTGCCAGCAGCTTAGGGTTAGGGGGGGCTCTCGGCGAGCAGTACTTC. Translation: CASSLGLGGALGEQYF.

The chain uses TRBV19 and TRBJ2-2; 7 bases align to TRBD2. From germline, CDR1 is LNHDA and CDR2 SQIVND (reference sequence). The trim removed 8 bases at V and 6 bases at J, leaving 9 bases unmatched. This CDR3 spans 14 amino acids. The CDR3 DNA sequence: TGTGCCAGTCGGGGGGACCCCAGCGCCGGGGAGCTGTTTTTT. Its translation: CASRGDPSAGELFF.

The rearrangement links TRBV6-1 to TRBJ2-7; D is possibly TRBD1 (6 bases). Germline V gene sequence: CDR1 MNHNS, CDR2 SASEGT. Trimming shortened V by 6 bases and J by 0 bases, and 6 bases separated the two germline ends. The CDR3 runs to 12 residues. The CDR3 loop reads CASRDSSYEQYF. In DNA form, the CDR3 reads TGTGCCAGCAGGGACAGCTCCTACGAGCAGTACTTC.

CDR3 bases: TGTGCCAGCAGTCCCGTAGCGCATAACCCCGAGACCCAGTACTTC. Residues: CASSPVAHNPETQYF. The chain is built from TRBV2 and TRBJ2-5; D might be TRBD2 (5 bases). Trimming cost V 5 bases and J 5 bases, with 18 bases left between them. The germline CDR1 and CDR2 sequences are SNHLY and FYNNEI. This CDR3 has 15 amino acids. Filled out from reference TRBV2 and TRBJ2-5, the complete variable domain reads EPEVTQTPSHQVTQMGQEVILRCVPISNHLYFYWYRQILGQKVEFLVSFYNNEISEKSEIFDDQFSVERPDGSNFTLKIRSTKLEDSAMYFCASSPVAHNPETQYFGPGTRLLVL.

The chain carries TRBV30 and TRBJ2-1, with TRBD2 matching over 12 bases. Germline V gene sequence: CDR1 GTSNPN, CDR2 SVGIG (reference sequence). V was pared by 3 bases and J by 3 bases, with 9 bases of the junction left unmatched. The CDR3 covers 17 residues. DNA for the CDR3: TGTGCCTGGAGGGCCCTAGCGGGAGGGCCCAACTACAATGAGCAGTTCTTC. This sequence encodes CAWRALAGGPNYNEQFF.

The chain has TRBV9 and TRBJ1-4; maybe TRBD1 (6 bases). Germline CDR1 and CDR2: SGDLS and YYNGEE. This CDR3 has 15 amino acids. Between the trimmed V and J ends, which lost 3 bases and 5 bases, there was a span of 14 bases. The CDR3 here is CASSAGQSTNEKLFF. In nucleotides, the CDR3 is TGTGCCAGCAGCGCCGGACAGTCGACAAATGAAAAACTGTTTTTT. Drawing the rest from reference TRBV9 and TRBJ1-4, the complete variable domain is DSGVTQTPKHLITATGQRVTLRCSPRSGDLSVYWYQQSLDQGLQFLIQYYNGEERAKGNILERFSAQQFPDLHSELNLSSLELGDSALYFCASSAGQSTNEKLFFGSGTQLSVL.

The CDR3 sequence is CASSLQGQLEQYF. CDR3 DNA: TGTGCCAGCAGCTTACAGGGACAGCTCGAGCAGTACTTC. V and J are TRBV7-2 and TRBJ2-7, with 7 positions matching TRBD1. The CDR3 has 13 residues. Trimming at V came to 2 bases and at J to 6 bases, leaving 4 bases not matched to a gene. Germline CDR1 and CDR2: SGHTA and FQGNSA.

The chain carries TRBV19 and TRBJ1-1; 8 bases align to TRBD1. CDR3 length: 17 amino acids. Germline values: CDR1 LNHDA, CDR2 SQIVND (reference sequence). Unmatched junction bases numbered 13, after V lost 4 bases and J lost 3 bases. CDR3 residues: CASSTLRVRGQDTEAFF. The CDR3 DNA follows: TGTGCCAGTAGTACTCTTCGGGTCAGGGGGCAGGACACTGAAGCTTTCTTT.

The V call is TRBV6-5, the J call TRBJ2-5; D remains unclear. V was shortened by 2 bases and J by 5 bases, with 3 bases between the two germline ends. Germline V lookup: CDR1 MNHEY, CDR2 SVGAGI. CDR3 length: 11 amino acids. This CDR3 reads CASSYGETQYF. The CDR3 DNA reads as TGTGCCAGCAGTTACGGCGAGACCCAGTACTTC.

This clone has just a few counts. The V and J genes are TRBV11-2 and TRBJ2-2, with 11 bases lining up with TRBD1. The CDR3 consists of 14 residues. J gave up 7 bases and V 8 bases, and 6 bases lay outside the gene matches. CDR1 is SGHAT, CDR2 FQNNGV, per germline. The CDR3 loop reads CASRGQGGFGELFF. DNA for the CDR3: TGTGCCAGCCGGGGACAGGGGGGTTTCGGGGAGCTGTTTTTT.

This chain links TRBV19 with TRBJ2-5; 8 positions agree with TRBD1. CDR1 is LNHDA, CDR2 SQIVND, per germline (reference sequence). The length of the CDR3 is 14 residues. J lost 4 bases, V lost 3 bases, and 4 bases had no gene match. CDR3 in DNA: TGTGCCAGTAGTATCAGGGGGCGGGCAGAGACCCAGTACTTC. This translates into CASSIRGRAETQYF. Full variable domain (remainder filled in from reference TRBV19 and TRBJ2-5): DGGITQSPKYLFRKEGQNVTLSCEQNLNHDAMYWYRQDPGQGLRLIYYSQIVNDFQKGDIAEGYSVSREKKESFPLTVTSAQKNPTAFYLCASSIRGRAETQYFGPGTRLLVL.

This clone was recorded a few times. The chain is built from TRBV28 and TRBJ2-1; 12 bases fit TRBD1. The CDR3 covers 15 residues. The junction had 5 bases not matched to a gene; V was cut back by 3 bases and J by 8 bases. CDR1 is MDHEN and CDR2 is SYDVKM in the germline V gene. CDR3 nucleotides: TGTGCCAGCAGTTTGGGGACAGGGGGCTTGGATGAGCAGTTCTTC. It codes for CASSLGTGGLDEQFF. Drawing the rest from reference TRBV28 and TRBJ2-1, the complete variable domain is DVKVTQSSRYLVKRTGEKVFLECVQDMDHENMFWYRQDPGLGLRLIYFSYDVKMKEKGDIPEGYSVSREKKERFSLILESASTNQTSMYLCASSLGTGGLDEQFFGPGTRLTVL.

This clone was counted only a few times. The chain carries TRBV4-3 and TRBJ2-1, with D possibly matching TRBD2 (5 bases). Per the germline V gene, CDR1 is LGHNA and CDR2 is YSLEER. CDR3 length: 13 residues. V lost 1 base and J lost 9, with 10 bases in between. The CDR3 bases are TGCGCCAGCAGCCAAGGGTGGGCGGGTGAGCAGTTCTTC. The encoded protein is CASSQGWAGEQFF.

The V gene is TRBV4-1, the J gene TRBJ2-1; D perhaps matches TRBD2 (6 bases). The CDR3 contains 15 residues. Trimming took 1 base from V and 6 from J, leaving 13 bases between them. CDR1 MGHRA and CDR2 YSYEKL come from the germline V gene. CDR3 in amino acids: CASSQVEGWGNEQFF. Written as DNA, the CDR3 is TGCGCCAGCAGCCAAGTGGAGGGATGGGGCAATGAGCAGTTCTTC.

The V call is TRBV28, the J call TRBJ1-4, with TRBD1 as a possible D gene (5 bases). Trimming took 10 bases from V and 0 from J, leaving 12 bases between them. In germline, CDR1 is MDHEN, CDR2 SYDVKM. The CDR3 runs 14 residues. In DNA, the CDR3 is TGTGCCACCGGGACTGGCTCAACTAATGAAAAACTGTTTTTT. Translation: CATGTGSTNEKLFF.

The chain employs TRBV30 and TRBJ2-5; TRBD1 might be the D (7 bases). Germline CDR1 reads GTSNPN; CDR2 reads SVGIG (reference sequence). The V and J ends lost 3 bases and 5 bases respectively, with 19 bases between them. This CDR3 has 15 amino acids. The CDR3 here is CAWRGLGAGGETQYF. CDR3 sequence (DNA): TGTGCCTGGAGGGGATTGGGGGCAGGGGGGGAGACCCAGTACTTC.

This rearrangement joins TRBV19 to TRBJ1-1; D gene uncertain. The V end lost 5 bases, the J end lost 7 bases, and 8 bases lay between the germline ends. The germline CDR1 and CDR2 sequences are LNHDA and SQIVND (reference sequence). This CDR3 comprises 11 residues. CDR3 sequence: CASSLPDEAFF. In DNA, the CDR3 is TGTGCCAGTAGTCTTCCAGATGAAGCTTTCTTT. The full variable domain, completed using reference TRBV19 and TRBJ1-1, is DGGITQSPKYLFRKEGQNVTLSCEQNLNHDAMYWYRQDPGQGLRLIYYSQIVNDFQKGDIAEGYSVSREKKESFPLTVTSAQKNPTAFYLCASSLPDEAFFGQGTRLTVV.

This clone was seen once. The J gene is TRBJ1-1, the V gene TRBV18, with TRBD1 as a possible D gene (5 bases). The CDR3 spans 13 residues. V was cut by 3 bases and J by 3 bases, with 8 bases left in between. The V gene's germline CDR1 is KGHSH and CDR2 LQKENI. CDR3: CASSPWGDTEAFF. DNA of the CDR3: TGTGCCAGCTCACCGTGGGGGGACACTGAAGCTTTCTTT.

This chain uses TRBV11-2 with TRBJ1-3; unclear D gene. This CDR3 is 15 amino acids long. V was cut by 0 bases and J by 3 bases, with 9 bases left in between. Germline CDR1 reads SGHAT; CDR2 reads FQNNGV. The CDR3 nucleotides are TGTGCCAGCAGCTTAGATCACGGAGATGGAAACACCATATATTTT. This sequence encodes CASSLDHGDGNTIYF.